This TCR beta chain emerged from a study of shared clonotypes between healthy human individuals. A remark on this clone: One junction end disagrees with the germline gene, perhaps due to a read error.

The germline gives CDR1 MDHEN, CDR2 SYDVKM. CDR3 length equals 16 residues. TCRdb keeps only in-frame clones here, not all; method: immunoSEQ multiplex PCR. The table records around 1.1 million clones, 78% of them present only once. This sequence originates from a man aged 18 to 29 in good health. Some clones in this sample may be carry-over from other donors' samples. This chain connects TRBV28 to TRBJ1-5, with D possibly matching TRBD1 (6 bases). Material: memory CD4+ T cells from PBMCs. Subset denoted: CD45RA-negative fraction. This chain's CDR3 is CASSLPLGGKNQAQHF. The DNA for the CDR3 is TGTGCCAGCAGTTTACCCCTAGGGGGGAAGAATCAGGCCCAGCATTTT.